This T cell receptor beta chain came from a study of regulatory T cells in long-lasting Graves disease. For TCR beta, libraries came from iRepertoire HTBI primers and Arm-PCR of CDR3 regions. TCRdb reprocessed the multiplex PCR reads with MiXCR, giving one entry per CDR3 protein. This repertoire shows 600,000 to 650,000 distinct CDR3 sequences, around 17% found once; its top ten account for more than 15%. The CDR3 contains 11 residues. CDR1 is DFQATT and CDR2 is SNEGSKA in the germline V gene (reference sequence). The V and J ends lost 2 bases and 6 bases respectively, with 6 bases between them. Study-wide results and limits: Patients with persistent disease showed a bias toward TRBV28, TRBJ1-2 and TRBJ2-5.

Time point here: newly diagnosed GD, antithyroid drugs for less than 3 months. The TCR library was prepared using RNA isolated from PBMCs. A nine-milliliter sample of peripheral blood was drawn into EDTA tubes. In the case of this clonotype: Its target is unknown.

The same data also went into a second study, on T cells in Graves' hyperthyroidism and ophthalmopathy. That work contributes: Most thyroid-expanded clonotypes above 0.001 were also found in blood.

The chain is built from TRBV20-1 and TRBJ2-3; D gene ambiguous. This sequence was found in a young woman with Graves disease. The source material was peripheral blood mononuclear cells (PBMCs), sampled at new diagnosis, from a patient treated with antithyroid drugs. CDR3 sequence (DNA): TGCAGTGCTAGATATAGGGATACGCAGTATTTT. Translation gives CSARYRDTQYF.